The rows below give T cell receptor beta chains drawn from one sample of a study of cytomegalovirus exposure and HLA in healthy donors. The protocol was immunoSEQ multiplex PCR, while the TCRdb copy is restricted to in-frame clones and leaves out a portion. The sample holds over 150,000 clones, around 75% seen once. The sequencing sample was made of PBMCs. The receptors here all came from a man aged 18 to 30 in good health and CMV-seronegative. Each CDR3 is given with its conserved first and last residue. D genes are given only for firm matches. Clone size is not always given. Where it is, it says once, few, many or a class for expanded clones.

clone size | J gene | D gene | V gene | CDR3 protein | CDR3 DNA
- | TRBJ1-4 | - | TRBV6-1 | CASSESGTGNEKLFF | TGTGCCAGCAGTGAAAGCGGGACGGGTAATGAAAAACTGTTTTTT
- | TRBJ1-5 | - | TRBV19 | CASSASTGIWQPQHF | TGTGCCAGTAGTGCTTCAACAGGGATTTGGCAGCCCCAGCATTTT
- | TRBJ2-1 | TRBD2 | TRBV28 | CASTQGGIWTSGNSYNEQFF | TGTGCCAGCACCCAAGGCGGCATTTGGACTAGCGGCAACTCCTACAATGAGCAGTTCTTC
- | TRBJ2-7 | TRBD2 | TRBV2 | CAGTVWLAGLGTYEQYF | TGTGCCGGGACGGTTTGGCTAGCGGGATTAGGAACCTACGAGCAGTACTTC
- | TRBJ2-7 | TRBD2 | TRBV6-6 | CASSSGLAGYEQYF | TGTGCCAGCAGTTCGGGACTAGCGGGCTACGAGCAGTACTTC
- | TRBJ1-1 | - | TRBV28 | CASSLPDRTNTEAFF | TGTGCCAGCAGTTTACCCGACAGGACGAACACTGAAGCTTTCTTT
- | TRBJ2-3 | TRBD2 | TRBV5-1 | CASGPAGGIDTQYF | TGCGCCAGCGGACCAGCGGGAGGGATAGATACGCAGTATTTT
- | TRBJ2-1 | TRBD1 | TRBV11-2 | CASSFRDRGPNEQFF | TGTGCCAGCAGCTTCCGGGACAGGGGGCCTAATGAGCAGTTCTTC
- | TRBJ2-7 | TRBD1 | TRBV7-2 | CASSFWDSHYEQYF | TGTGCCAGCAGCTTTTGGGACAGTCACTACGAGCAGTACTTC
- | TRBJ2-3 | - | TRBV7-6 | CASSLRDSEHSDTQYF | TGTGCCAGCAGCCTCCGGGACTCCGAGCACTCAGATACGCAGTATTTT
- | TRBJ2-1 | - | TRBV27 | CASSLFPGLPPTDEQFF | TGTGCCAGCAGTTTATTCCCCGGGCTACCGCCGACAGATGAGCAGTTCTTC
few | TRBJ1-2 | - | TRBV25-1 | CASRKDSNYGYTF | TGTGCCAGCAGGAAGGACAGTAACTATGGCTACACCTTC
- | TRBJ2-1 | - | TRBV28 | CASSLRGSVFGNEQFF | TGTGCCAGCAGTCTTCGTGGGAGTGTATTTGGGAATGAGCAGTTCTTC
- | TRBJ1-1 | - | TRBV27 | CASSLDSRREAFF | TGTGCCAGCAGTCTCGACAGCCGACGTGAAGCTTTCTTT
- | TRBJ2-3 | TRBD2 | TRBV7-8 | CASSPRTSGGTDTQYF | TGTGCCAGCAGCCCCCGGACTAGCGGAGGCACAGATACGCAGTATTTT
- | TRBJ2-1 | TRBD2 | TRBV30 | CAWSVGAGEGHNEQFF | TGTGCCTGGAGTGTAGGGGCGGGAGAGGGGCACAATGAGCAGTTCTTC
once | TRBJ1-1 | TRBD1 | TRBV4-3 | CASSQESGGYPNTEAFF | TGCGCCAGCAGCCAAGAATCAGGGGGCTACCCTAACACTGAAGCTTTCTTT
- | TRBJ2-3 | - | TRBV23-1 | CASTPWRSGDATDTQYF | TGCGCCAGCACCCCATGGAGGTCAGGGGATGCGACAGATACGCAGTATTTT
- | TRBJ2-7 | TRBD1 | TRBV18 | CAPHRGRLYEQYF | TGTGCCCCGCACAGGGGGCGTCTTTACGAGCAGTACTTC
- | TRBJ2-3 | TRBD2 | TRBV5-6 | CASGETSQRVF | TGTGCCAGCGGGGAGACTAGCCAGCGGGTTTTT
- | TRBJ2-7 | - | TRBV20-1 | CSAPRVYEQYF | TGCAGTGCTCCCCGTGTCTACGAGCAGTACTTC
once | TRBJ1-5 | - | TRBV6-6 | CASSYGGRVDQPQHF | TGTGCCAGCAGTTACGGGGGCAGGGTCGATCAGCCCCAGCATTTT
- | TRBJ2-7 | TRBD2 | TRBV7-2 | CASSSGPSGTEQYF | TGTGCCAGCAGCTCAGGCCCTAGCGGGACCGAGCAGTACTTC
- | TRBJ2-3 | TRBD1 | TRBV4-3 | CASSQDRDRGPDTQYF | TGCGCCAGCAGCCAGGATAGGGACAGGGGCCCAGATACGCAGTATTTT
- | TRBJ1-4 | - | TRBV19 | CASSMSLEVEKLFF | TGTGCCAGTAGTATGAGTCTCGAAGTGGAAAAACTGTTTTTT
- | TRBJ1-5 | - | TRBV7-2 | CASSPGNQPQHF | TGTGCCAGCAGCCCGGGCAATCAGCCCCAGCATTTT
few | TRBJ1-2 | TRBD1 | TRBV5-1 | CASSRDRGDEGYTF | TGCGCCAGCAGCCGGGACAGGGGGGATGAGGGCTACACCTTC
once | TRBJ1-1 | - | TRBV28 | CASSPPSGIGAFF | TGTGCCAGCAGTCCCCCGTCGGGGATCGGAGCTTTCTTT
- | TRBJ2-1 | - | TRBV6-5 | CASSYDKGWEQFF | TGTGCCAGCAGTTACGATAAGGGGTGGGAGCAGTTCTTC
- | TRBJ1-1 | TRBD1 | TRBV9 | CASSGPQGAEGTEAFF | TGTGCCAGCAGCGGCCCACAGGGGGCCGAGGGAACTGAAGCTTTCTTT
- | TRBJ1-5 | TRBD1 | TRBV5-1 | CASSSTGDQPQHF | TGCGCCAGCAGCTCGACAGGGGATCAGCCCCAGCATTTT
- | TRBJ2-1 | TRBD2 | TRBV18 | CASSLTSGSYNEQFF | TGTGCCAGCTCGCTGACTAGCGGGAGTTACAATGAGCAGTTCTTC
- | TRBJ1-3 | TRBD1 | TRBV7-2 | CASSLVGTGGNTIYF | TGTGCCAGCAGCTTAGTAGGGACAGGGGGAAACACCATATATTTT
- | TRBJ2-7 | TRBD1 | TRBV27 | CASSLLQGSEQYF | TGTGCCAGCAGTTTATTACAGGGGAGCGAGCAGTACTTC
- | TRBJ2-1 | - | TRBV18 | CASSPDSAVHNEQFF | TGTGCCAGCTCACCAGACTCCGCCGTCCACAATGAGCAGTTCTTC
- | TRBJ2-3 | TRBD1 | TRBV27 | CASSGGQGTIGYTDTQYF | TGTGCCAGCTCCGGGGGACAGGGCACGATCGGGTACACAGATACGCAGTATTTT
- | TRBJ2-1 | TRBD1 | TRBV7-2 | CASSTPGQNNEQFF | TGTGCCAGCAGCACCCCGGGACAGAACAATGAGCAGTTCTTC
- | TRBJ2-7 | - | TRBV4-1 | CASSPMGSSYEQYF | TGCGCCAGCAGCCCGATGGGGAGCTCCTACGAGCAGTACTTC
- | TRBJ2-5 | - | TRBV15 | CATSIIGGGYQETQYF | TGTGCCACCAGCATTATTGGGGGAGGCTACCAAGAGACCCAGTACTTC
- | TRBJ1-5 | - | TRBV9 | CASSVGPNRLNQPQHF | TGTGCCAGCAGCGTAGGGCCAAATCGTCTCAATCAGCCCCAGCATTTT
- | TRBJ2-1 | TRBD2 | TRBV11-2 | CASTNSGDSYNEQFF | TGTGCCAGCACTAACAGCGGGGACTCCTACAATGAGCAGTTCTTC
- | TRBJ2-1 | TRBD1 | TRBV5-4 | CASSLGQGNLKEQFF | TGTGCCAGCAGCTTGGGACAGGGGAATCTTAAGGAGCAGTTCTTC
few | TRBJ2-7 | TRBD2 | TRBV5-6 | CASSPGMGGYEQYF | TGTGCCAGCAGCCCCGGAATGGGAGGGTACGAGCAGTACTTC
- | TRBJ2-5 | TRBD2 | TRBV4-3 | CASSQTSGRGQETQYF | TGCGCCAGCAGCCAGACTAGCGGGAGAGGACAAGAGACCCAGTACTTC
- | TRBJ2-5 | - | TRBV6-1 | CASPVEGLKETQYF | TGTGCCAGCCCTGTGGAGGGGCTCAAGGAGACCCAGTACTTC